This T cell receptor (beta chain) was profiled in a study of control samples from healthy donors and cancer patients. Profiled with immunoSEQ multiplex PCR; TCRdb holds only in-frame clones, not every one. The table shows some 89,000 clones, with 86% occurring only once. The sample was blood. The TCR originated in a man aged 25-45 years in good health.

The DNA of the CDR3 is TGTGCCTGGAGTGTTAAGGAGACCCAGTACTTC. Its protein product is CAWSVKETQYF. The V call is TRBV30, the J call TRBJ2-5; D remains ambiguous. This CDR3 is 11 amino acids long. V shed 0 bases and J shed 5 bases, with 4 bases lying between them. The germline V gene has CDR1 GTSNPN and CDR2 SVGIG (reference sequence).